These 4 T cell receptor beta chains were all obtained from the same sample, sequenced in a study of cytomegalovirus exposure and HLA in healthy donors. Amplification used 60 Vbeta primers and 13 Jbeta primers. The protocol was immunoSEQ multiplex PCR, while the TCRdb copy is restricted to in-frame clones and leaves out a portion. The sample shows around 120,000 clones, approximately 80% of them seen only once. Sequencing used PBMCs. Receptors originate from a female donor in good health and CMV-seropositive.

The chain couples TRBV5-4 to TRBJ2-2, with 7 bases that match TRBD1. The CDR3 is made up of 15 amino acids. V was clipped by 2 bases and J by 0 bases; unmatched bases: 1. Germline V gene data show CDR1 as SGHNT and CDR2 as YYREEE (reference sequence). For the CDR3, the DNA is TGTGCCAGCAGCTTCAGGGGGTCGAACACCGGGGAGCTGTTTTTT. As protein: CASSFRGSNTGELFF. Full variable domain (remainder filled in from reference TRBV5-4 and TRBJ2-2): ETGVTQSPTHLIKTRGQQVTLRCSSQSGHNTVSWYQQALGQGPQFIFQYYREEENGRGNFPPRFSGLQFPNYSSELNVNALELDDSALYLCASSFRGSNTGELFFGEGSRLTVL.

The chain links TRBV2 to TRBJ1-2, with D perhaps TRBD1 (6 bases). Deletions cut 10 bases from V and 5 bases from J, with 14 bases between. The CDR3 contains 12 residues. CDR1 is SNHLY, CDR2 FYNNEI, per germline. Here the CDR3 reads CAISTGPYGYTF. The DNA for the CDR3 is TGTGCCATTTCGACAGGCCCATATGGCTACACCTTC.

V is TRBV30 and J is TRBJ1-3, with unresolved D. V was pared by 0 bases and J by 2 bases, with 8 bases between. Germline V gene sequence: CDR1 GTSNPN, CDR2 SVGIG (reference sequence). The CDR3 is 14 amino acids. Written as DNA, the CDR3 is TGTGCCTGGAGTGTCCGGGGAGCTGGAAACACCATATATTTT. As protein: CAWSVRGAGNTIYF. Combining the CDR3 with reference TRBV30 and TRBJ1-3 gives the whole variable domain SQTIHQWPATLVQPVGSPLSLECTVEGTSNPNLYWYRQAAGRGLQLLFYSVGIGQISSEVPQNLSASRPQDRQFILSSKKLLLSDSGFYLCAWSVRGAGNTIYFGEGSWLTVV.

The CDR3 spells CASSLVTATNEKLFF. The CDR3 coding sequence is TGTGCCAGCAGCTTAGTAACTGCAACTAATGAAAAACTGTTTTTT. V is TRBV7-9 and J is TRBJ1-4; D remains unclear. CDR1 is SEHNR, CDR2 FQNEAQ, per germline (reference sequence). V dropped 1 base and J dropped 0 bases, with 6 bases sitting between them. The CDR3 sequence is 15 residues long.